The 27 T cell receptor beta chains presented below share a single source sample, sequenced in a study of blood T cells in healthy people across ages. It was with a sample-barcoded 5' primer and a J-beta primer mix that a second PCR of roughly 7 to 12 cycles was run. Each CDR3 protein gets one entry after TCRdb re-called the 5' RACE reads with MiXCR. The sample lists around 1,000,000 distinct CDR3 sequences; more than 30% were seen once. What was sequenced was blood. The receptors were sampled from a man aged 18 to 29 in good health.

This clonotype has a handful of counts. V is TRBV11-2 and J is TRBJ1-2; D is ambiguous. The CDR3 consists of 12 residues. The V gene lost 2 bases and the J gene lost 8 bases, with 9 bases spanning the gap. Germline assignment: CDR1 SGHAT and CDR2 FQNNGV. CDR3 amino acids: CASSLQDGGYTF. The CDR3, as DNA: TGTGCCAGCAGCTTACAGGATGGCGGCTACACCTTC. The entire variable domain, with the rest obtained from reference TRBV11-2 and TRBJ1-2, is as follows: EAGVAQSPRYKIIEKRQSVAFWCNPISGHATLYWYQQILGQGPKLLIQFQNNGVVDDSQLPKDRFSAERLKGVDSTLKIQPAKLEDSAVYLCASSLQDGGYTFGSGTRLTVV.

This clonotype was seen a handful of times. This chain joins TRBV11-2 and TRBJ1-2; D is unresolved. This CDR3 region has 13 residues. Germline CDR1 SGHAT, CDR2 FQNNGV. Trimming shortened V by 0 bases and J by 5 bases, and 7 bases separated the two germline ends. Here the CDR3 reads CASSLDTGYGYTF. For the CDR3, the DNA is TGTGCCAGCAGCTTAGATACGGGGTATGGCTACACCTTC.

The CDR3 is CASSLISGSTDTQYF. The CDR3 DNA is TGTGCCAGCAGCTTGATTAGCGGAAGCACAGATACGCAGTATTTT. This sequence joins TRBV7-2 and TRBJ2-3; maybe TRBD2 (6 bases). The CDR3 covers 15 residues. The V end was cut by 3 bases, the J end by 0 bases, with 10 bases between. The germline V gene has CDR1 SGHTA and CDR2 FQGNSA.

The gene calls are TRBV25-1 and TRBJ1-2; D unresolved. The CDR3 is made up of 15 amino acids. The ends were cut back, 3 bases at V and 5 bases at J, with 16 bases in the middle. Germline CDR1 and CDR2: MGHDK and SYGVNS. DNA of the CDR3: TGTGCCAGCAGTGACGAGGGTACTGGTGGGTATGGCTACACCTTC. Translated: CASSDEGTGGYGYTF.

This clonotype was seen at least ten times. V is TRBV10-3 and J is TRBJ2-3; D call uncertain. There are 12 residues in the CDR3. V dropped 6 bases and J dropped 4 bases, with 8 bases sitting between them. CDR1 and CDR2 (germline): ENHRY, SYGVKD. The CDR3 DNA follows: TGTGCCATCAGAACAGTTTCAGATACGCAGTATTTT. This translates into CAIRTVSDTQYF.

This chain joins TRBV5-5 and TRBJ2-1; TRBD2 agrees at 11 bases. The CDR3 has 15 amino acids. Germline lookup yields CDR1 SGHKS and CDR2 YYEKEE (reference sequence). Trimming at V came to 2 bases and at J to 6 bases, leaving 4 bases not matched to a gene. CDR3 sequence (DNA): TGTGCCAGCAGCTTTGTAGCGGGGGGGACCAATGAGCAGTTCTTC. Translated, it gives CASSFVAGGTNEQFF. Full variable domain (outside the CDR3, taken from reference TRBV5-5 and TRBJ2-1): DAGVTQSPTHLIKTRGQQVTLRCSPISGHKSVSWYQQVLGQGPQFIFQYYEKEERGRGNFPDRFSARQFPNYSSELNVNALLLGDSALYLCASSFVAGGTNEQFFGPGTRLTVL.

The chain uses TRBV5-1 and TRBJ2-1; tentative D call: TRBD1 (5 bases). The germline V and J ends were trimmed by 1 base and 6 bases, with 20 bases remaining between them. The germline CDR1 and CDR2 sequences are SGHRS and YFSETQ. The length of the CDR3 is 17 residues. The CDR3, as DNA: TGCGCCAGCAGCTTGTCCCCGTACCCTCCAGGGCTCAATGAGCAGTTCTTC. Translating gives CASSLSPYPPGLNEQFF. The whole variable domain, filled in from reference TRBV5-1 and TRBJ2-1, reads KAGVTQTPRYLIKTRGQQVTLSCSPISGHRSVSWYQQTPGQGLQFLFEYFSETQRNKGNFPGRFSGRQFSNSRSEMNVSTLELGDSALYLCASSLSPYPPGLNEQFFGPGTRLTVL.

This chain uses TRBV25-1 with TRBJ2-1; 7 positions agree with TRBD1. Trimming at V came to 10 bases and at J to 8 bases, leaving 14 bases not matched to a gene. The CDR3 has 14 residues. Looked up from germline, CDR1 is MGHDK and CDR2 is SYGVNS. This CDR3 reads CATRVTGYEDEQFF. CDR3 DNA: TGTGCCACCCGCGTGACAGGGTATGAAGATGAGCAGTTCTTC.

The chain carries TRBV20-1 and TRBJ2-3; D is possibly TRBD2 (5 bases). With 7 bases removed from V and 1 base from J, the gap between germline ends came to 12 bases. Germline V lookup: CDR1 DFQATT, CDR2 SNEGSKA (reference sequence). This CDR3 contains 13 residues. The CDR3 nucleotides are TGCAGTGACGAGACCGGGGGCACAGATACGCAGTATTTT. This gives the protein CSDETGGTDTQYF.

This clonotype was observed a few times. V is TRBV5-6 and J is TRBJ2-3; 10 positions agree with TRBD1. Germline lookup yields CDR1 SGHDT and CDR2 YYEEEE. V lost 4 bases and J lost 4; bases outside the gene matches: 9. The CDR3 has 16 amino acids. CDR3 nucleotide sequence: TGTGCCAGCAGCGGGACTGACAGGGGGCGAGCAGATACGCAGTATTTT. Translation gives CASSGTDRGRADTQYF.

In DNA form, the CDR3 reads TGTGCCAGCAGCTTCAGGACAGGGGGGGTCGGGACGCAGTATTTT. Translating it yields CASSFRTGGVGTQYF. The V and J genes are TRBV7-2 and TRBJ2-3, with 10 bases matching TRBD1. Trimming at V came to 3 bases and at J to 9 bases, leaving 9 bases not matched to a gene. Germline V gene lookup returns CDR1 SGHTA and CDR2 FQGNSA. The CDR3 sequence is 15 residues long.

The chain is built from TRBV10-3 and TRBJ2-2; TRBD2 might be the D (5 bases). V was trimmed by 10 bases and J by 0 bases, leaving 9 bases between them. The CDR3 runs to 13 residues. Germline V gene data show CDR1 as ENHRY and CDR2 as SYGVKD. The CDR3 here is CASAGANTGELFF. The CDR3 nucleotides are TGTGCCAGCGCGGGCGCGAACACCGGGGAGCTGTTTTTT.

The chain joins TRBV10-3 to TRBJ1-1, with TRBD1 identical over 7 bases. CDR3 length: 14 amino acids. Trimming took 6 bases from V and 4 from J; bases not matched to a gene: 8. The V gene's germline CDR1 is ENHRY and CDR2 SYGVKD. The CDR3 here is CAIRGRQGGTEAFF. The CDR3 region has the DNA TGTGCCATCAGGGGACGACAGGGAGGCACTGAAGCTTTCTTT.

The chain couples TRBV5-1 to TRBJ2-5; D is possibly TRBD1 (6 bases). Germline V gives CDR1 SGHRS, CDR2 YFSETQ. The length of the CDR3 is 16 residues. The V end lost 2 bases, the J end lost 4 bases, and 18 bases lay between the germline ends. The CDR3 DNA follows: TGCGCCAGCAGCTTTGGCTACAGGGCGGAAAGAGAGACCCAGTACTTC. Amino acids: CASSFGYRAERETQYF.

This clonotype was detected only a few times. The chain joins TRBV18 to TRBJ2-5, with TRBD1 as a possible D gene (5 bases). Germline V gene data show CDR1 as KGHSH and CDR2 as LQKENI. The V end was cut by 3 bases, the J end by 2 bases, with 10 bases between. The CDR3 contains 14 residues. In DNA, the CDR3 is TGTGCCAGCTCACCTCGACAGACACAAGAGACCCAGTACTTC. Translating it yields CASSPRQTQETQYF.

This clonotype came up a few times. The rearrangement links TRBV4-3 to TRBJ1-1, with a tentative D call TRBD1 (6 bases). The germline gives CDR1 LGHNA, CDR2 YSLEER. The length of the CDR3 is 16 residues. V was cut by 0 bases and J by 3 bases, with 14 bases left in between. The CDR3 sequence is CASSQDPTGRDTEAFF. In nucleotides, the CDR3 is TGCGCCAGCAGCCAAGACCCGACAGGACGGGACACTGAAGCTTTCTTT.

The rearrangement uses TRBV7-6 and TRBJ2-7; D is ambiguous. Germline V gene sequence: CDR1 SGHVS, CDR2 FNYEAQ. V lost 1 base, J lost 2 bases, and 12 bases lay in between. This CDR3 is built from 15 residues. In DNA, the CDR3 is TGTGCCAGCAGCTTAGAGGCCAGTCCCACCTACGAGCAGTACTTC. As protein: CASSLEASPTYEQYF.

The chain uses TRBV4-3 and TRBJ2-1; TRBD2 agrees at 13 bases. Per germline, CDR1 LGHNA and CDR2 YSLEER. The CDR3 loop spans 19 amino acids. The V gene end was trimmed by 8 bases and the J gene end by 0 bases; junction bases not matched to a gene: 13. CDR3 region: CASSDILTSGGSSYNEQFF. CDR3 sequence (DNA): TGCGCCAGCTCGGACATCTTGACTAGCGGGGGGAGCTCCTACAATGAGCAGTTCTTC.

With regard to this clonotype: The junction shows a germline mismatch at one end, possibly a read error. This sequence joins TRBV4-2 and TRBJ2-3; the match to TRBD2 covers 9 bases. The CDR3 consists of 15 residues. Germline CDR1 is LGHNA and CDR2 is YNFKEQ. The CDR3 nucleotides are TGTGCCAGCAGCCAAGGGACTAGCGAGGCAGATACGCATTATTTT. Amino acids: CASSQGTSEADTHYF.

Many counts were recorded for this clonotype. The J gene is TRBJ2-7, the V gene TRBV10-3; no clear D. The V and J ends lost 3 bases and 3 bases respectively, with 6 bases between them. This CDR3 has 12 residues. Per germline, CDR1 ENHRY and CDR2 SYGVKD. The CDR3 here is CAISDGDYEQYF. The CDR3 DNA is TGTGCCATCAGTGATGGAGACTACGAGCAGTACTTC.

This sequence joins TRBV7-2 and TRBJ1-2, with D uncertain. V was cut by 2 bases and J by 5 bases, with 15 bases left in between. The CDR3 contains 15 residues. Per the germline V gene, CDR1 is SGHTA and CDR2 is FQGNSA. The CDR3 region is CASSLWAASTYGYTF. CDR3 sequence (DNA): TGTGCCAGCAGCTTATGGGCAGCCTCCACTTATGGCTACACCTTC.

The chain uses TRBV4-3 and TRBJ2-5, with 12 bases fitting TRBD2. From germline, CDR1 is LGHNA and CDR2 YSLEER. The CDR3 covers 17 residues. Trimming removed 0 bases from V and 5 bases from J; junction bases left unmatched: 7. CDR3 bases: TGCGCCAGCAGCCAAGAACCTAGCGGGGGGGCGACCGAGACCCAGTACTTC. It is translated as CASSQEPSGGATETQYF.

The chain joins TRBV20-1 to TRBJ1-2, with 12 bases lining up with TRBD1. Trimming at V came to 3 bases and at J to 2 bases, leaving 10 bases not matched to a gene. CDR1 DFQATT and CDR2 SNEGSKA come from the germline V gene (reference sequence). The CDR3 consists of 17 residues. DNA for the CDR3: TGCAGTGCTAGCCCCCGCGGGACAGGGGGCCTAAACTATGGCTACACCTTC. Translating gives CSASPRGTGGLNYGYTF.

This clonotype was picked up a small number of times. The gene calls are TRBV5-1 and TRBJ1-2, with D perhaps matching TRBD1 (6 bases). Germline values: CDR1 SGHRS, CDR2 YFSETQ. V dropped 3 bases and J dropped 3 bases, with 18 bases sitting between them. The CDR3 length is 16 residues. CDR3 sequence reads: CASSSSRVSGDYGYTF. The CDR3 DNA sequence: TGCGCCAGCAGCTCCAGCAGGGTATCAGGGGACTATGGCTACACCTTC.

CDR3: CASSLGPGENKNTEAFF. The DNA for the CDR3 is TGTGCCAGCAGCTTAGGCCCCGGAGAAAACAAGAACACTGAAGCTTTCTTT. This chain links TRBV7-9 with TRBJ1-1; no clear D gene. CDR1 is SEHNR and CDR2 is FQNEAQ in the germline V gene (reference sequence). The V end was cut by 1 base, the J end by 1 base, with 16 bases between. CDR3 size: 17 residues.

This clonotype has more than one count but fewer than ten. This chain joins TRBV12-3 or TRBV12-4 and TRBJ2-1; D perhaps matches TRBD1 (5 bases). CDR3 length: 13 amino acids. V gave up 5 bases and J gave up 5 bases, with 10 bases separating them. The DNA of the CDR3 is TGTGCCAGCAGTCGCATCAGGGACAATGAGCAGTTCTTC. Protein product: CASSRIRDNEQFF.

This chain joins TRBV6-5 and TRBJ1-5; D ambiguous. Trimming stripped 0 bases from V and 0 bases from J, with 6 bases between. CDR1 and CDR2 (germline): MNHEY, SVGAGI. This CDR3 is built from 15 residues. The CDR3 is CASSYSLNSNQPQHF. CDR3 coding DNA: TGTGCCAGCAGTTACTCCTTGAATAGCAATCAGCCCCAGCATTTT.